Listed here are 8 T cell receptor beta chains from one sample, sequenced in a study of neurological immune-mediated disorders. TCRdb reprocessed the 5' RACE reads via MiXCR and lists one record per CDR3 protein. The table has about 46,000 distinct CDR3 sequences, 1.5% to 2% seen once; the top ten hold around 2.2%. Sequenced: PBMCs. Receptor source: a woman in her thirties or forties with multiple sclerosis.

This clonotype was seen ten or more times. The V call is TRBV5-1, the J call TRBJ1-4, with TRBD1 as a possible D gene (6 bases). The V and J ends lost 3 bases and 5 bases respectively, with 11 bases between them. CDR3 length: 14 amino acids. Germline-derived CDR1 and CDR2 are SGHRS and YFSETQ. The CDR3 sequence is CASSSDRSNEKLFF. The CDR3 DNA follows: TGCGCCAGCAGCTCCGACAGGTCAAATGAAAAACTGTTTTTT.

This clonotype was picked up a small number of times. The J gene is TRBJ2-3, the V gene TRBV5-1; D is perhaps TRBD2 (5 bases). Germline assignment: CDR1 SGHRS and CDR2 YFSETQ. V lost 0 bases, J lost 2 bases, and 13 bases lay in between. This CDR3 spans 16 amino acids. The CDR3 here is CASSLAGIRYTDTQYF. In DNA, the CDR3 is TGCGCCAGCAGCTTGGCGGGGATACGCTACACAGATACGCAGTATTTT.

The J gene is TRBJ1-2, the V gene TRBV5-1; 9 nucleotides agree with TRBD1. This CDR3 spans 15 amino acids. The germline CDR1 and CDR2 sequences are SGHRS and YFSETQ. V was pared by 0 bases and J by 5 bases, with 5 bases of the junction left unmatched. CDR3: CASSLGDRAIYGYTF. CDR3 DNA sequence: TGCGCCAGCAGCTTGGGGGACAGGGCCATTTATGGCTACACCTTC. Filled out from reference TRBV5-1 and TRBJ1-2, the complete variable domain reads KAGVTQTPRYLIKTRGQQVTLSCSPISGHRSVSWYQQTPGQGLQFLFEYFSETQRNKGNFPGRFSGRQFSNSRSEMNVSTLELGDSALYLCASSLGDRAIYGYTFGSGTRLTVV.

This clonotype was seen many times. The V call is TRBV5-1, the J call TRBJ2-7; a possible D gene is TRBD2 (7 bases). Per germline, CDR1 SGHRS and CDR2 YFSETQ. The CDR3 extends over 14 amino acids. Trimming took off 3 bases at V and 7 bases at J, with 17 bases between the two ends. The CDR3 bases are TGCGCCAGCAGCTCCCTCCGGGGGCGGGGGGAGCAGTACTTC. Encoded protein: CASSSLRGRGEQYF.

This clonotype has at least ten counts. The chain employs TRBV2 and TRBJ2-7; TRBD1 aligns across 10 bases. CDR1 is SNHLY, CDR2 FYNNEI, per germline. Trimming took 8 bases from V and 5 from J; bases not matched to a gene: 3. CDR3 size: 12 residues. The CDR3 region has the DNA TGTGCCAGCCGGACAGGGGGTAACGAGCAGTACTTC. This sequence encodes CASRTGGNEQYF.

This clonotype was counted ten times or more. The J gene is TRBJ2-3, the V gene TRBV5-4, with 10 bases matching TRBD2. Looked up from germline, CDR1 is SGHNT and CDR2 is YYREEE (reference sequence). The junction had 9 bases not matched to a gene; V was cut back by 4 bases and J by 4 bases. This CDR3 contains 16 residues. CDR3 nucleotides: TGTGCCAGCAGCCCCCGAGCGGGGGGGCCGCCAGATACGCAGTATTTT. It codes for CASSPRAGGPPDTQYF.

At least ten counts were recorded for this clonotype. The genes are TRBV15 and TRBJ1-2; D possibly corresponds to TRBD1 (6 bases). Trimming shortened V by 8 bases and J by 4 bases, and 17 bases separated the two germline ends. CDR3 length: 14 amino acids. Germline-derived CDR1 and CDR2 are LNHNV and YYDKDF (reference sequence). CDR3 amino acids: CATSPGEGGYGYTF. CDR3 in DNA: TGTGCCACCTCTCCAGGGGAAGGAGGCTATGGCTACACCTTC.

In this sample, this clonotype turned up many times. CDR3 in amino acids: CASSLQGEYGYTF. The CDR3 region has the DNA TGCGCCAGCAGCTTACAGGGAGAGTATGGCTACACCTTC. V is TRBV5-1 and J is TRBJ1-2, with a tentative D call TRBD1 (6 bases). In germline, CDR1 is SGHRS, CDR2 YFSETQ. V shed 2 bases and J shed 5 bases, with 10 bases lying between them. There are 13 residues in the CDR3.